This T cell receptor (beta chain) was recovered during a study of CD8+CD57+ T cells in acquired aplastic anemia. Turning to the study itself: The mean DNA yield obtained from sorted CD4+ and CD8+ cells came to approximately 3 ug. General observations from the study: Overlap between patients and controls comprised about 30 CD8+ CDR3 sequences. No significant difference in CD8+ Simpson's diversity was found between patients and controls.

CDR3 and TCR beta VDJ profiling relied on genomic DNA as the template. Each CDR3 protein is one row after TCRdb ran MiXCR on the reads. Of approximately 250,000 distinct CDR3 sequences in the sample, 82% were seen once. The authors sequenced patients whose flow cytometry had shown CD8+CD57+ cell expansion. No therapy had been given to the patients at the time of blood sampling. Germline lookup yields CDR1 SGHVS and CDR2 FQNEAQ. The ends were cut back, 0 bases at V and 14 bases at J, with 18 bases in the middle. CDR3 length: 14 amino acids. As to this clonotype: Its antigen is unknown.

The genes are TRBV7-8 and TRBJ2-3; the D gene is possibly TRBD1 (6 bases). This receptor was identified in a human donor with aplastic anemia. Sequences were obtained from sorted CD4+, CD8+, or CD8+CD57+ T cells (not recorded which) from PBMCs. CDR3 amino acids: CASSLARGGTTLYF. The CDR3 nucleotides are TGTGCCAGCAGCTTAGCGCGAGGTGGGACAACCCTGTATTTT.